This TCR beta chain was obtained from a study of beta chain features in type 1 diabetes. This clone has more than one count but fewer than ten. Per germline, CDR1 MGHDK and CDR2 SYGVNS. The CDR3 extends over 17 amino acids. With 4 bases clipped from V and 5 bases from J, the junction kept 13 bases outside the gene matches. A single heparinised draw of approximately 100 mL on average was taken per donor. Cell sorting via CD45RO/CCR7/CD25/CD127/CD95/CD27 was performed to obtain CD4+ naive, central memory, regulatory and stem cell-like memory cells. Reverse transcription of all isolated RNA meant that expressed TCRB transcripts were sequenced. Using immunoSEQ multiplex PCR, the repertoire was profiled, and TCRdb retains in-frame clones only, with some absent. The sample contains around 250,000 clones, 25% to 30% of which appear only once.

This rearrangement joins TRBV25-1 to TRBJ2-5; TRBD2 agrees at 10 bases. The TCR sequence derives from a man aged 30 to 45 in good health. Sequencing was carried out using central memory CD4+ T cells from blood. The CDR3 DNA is TGTGCCAGCAGTGCTACTAGCGGGAAGGGGAATTGGGAGACCCAGTACTTC. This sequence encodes CASSATSGKGNWETQYF.